This T cell receptor (beta chain) was recovered during a study of post-analysis software for immune sequencing data. About the study: The study covered relapsing-remitting, secondary progressive and progressive-relapsing courses of multiple sclerosis.

The library was made from cDNA and included unique molecular identifiers. Input amounts of about 0.95 to 11 million T cells were used. These gave around 500,000 cDNA molecules, so each molecule approximated one T cell. One entry per CDR3 protein results from TCRdb running MiXCR on the PCR reads. Among hundreds of thousands of distinct CDR3 sequences, roughly a third were seen once, and the ten largest hold less than 6%. Study-wide points: In multiple sclerosis, normalized Chao1 diversity was significantly below that of controls. Co-batched samples clustered tightly together by F measure.

This clonotype appeared many times. The antigen is not known. Source material: blood. This sequence was found in a girl aged 10 to 17 with multiple sclerosis.

The CDR3 is CASSLDGGATDTQYF. CDR3 in DNA: TGTGCCAGCAGCTTAGACGGGGGGGCTACAGATACGCAGTATTTT. The V gene is TRBV7-2, the J gene TRBJ2-3, with 8 nucleotides matching TRBD2. V shed 1 base and J 3 bases; nucleotides not matched to a gene: 3. CDR1 and CDR2 (germline): SGHTA, FQGNSA. The CDR3 spans 15 residues.